These 20 T cell receptor beta chains originate from one sample sequenced in a study of identical twins. TCRdb reanalysed the 5' RACE reads using MiXCR and keeps one entry per CDR3 protein. The sample shows roughly 570,000 distinct CDR3 sequences, approximately 9.6% of them seen only once. These data are also associated with another study on yellow fever vaccine responses in identical twins.

Sequenced material: PBMCs. Receptors were obtained from a woman aged 18 to 35 in good health.

This clonotype has only a few counts. The genes are TRBV12-3 or TRBV12-4 and TRBJ2-7; 7 bases are a match to TRBD2. The trim removed 4 bases at V and 6 bases at J, leaving 6 bases unmatched. The CDR3 has 13 residues. The CDR3 here is CASSSRPSGEQYF. CDR3 in DNA: TGTGCCAGCAGTTCCCGGCCTAGCGGCGAGCAGTACTTC.

This clonotype has just one count. This chain joins TRBV27 and TRBJ2-7; D ambiguous. Germline V gives CDR1 MNHEY, CDR2 SMNVEV (reference sequence). The germline V and J ends were trimmed by 6 bases and 2 bases, with 17 bases remaining between them. This CDR3 region has 15 residues. The CDR3 sequence: CASSLFPTGPYEQYF. The CDR3 coding sequence is TGTGCCAGCAGCCTGTTTCCGACCGGGCCCTACGAGCAGTACTTC.

This clonotype has just a few counts. The chain recombines TRBV5-1 with TRBJ1-1; no clear D. The CDR3 has 13 residues. Trimming took off 1 base at V and 0 bases at J, with 4 bases between the two ends. The V gene's germline CDR1 is SGHRS and CDR2 YFSETQ. CDR3 region: CASSLNMNTEAFF. In DNA form, the CDR3 reads TGCGCCAGCAGCTTGAATATGAACACTGAAGCTTTCTTT.

In this sample, this clonotype turned up a few times. The rearrangement uses TRBV11-2 and TRBJ2-7; D is perhaps TRBD1 (6 bases). The length of the CDR3 is 14 residues. The germline V and J ends were trimmed by 8 bases and 2 bases, with 16 bases remaining between them. Germline values: CDR1 SGHAT, CDR2 FQNNGV. CDR3 residues: CASAPEGGPYEQYF. CDR3 in DNA: TGTGCCAGCGCCCCTGAAGGGGGACCCTACGAGCAGTACTTC. The complete variable domain, with remaining parts taken from reference TRBV11-2 and TRBJ2-7, reads EAGVAQSPRYKIIEKRQSVAFWCNPISGHATLYWYQQILGQGPKLLIQFQNNGVVDDSQLPKDRFSAERLKGVDSTLKIQPAKLEDSAVYLCASAPEGGPYEQYFGPGTRLTVT.

This clonotype came up a few times. Here the CDR3 DNA reads TGTGCCAGCAGCACGCGGGACAGTCCGATGCACTATGGCTACACCTTC. Its translation is CASSTRDSPMHYGYTF. This chain uses TRBV12-3 or TRBV12-4 with TRBJ1-2; 7 bases match TRBD1. This CDR3 is built from 16 residues. Trimming removed 6 bases from V and 3 bases from J; junction bases left unmatched: 13.

V gene TRBV9 combines with J gene TRBJ2-3; 11 nucleotides agree with TRBD2. Trimming removed 3 bases from V and 2 bases from J; junction bases left unmatched: 5. Germline loops: CDR1 SGDLS, CDR2 YYNGEE. The CDR3 sequence is 16 residues long. CDR3 sequence: CASSGGLAALTDTQYF. The CDR3 bases are TGTGCCAGCAGCGGGGGACTAGCGGCCCTCACAGATACGCAGTATTTT.

The sample holds a few counts of this clonotype. The chain joins TRBV6-2 or TRBV6-3 to TRBJ2-6, with D unresolved. The V end was cut by 1 base, the J end by 0 bases, with 1 base between. The CDR3 extends over 14 amino acids. Germline loops: CDR1 MNHEY, CDR2 SVGEGT. The CDR3 DNA reads TGTGCCAGCAGTTACTTCTCTGGGGCCAACGTCCTGACTTTC. Translation gives CASSYFSGANVLTF.

This clonotype was seen only a few times. The V and J genes are TRBV20-1 and TRBJ2-1; 10 bases agree with TRBD2. The CDR3 runs 16 residues. V lost 0 bases and J lost 3; bases outside the gene matches: 5. Germline CDR1 reads DFQATT; CDR2 reads SNEGSKA (reference sequence). The CDR3: CSAREGRTSGYNEQFF. In DNA form, the CDR3 reads TGCAGTGCTAGAGAGGGAAGGACTAGCGGCTACAATGAGCAGTTCTTC.

This clonotype was counted only a few times. This chain joins TRBV6-1 and TRBJ2-7, with D perhaps TRBD1 or TRBD2 (5 bases each). V was shortened by 6 bases and J by 5 bases, with 17 bases between the two germline ends. Germline V gives CDR1 MNHNS, CDR2 SASEGT. CDR3 length equals 14 residues. The CDR3 coding sequence is TGTGCCAGCAGCGCAGGGACGGCGAGCCACGAGCAGTACTTC. It translates to CASSAGTASHEQYF.

There are a few counts of this clonotype. This chain links TRBV20-1 with TRBJ2-5; TRBD1 aligns across 8 bases. CDR1 is DFQATT and CDR2 is SNEGSKA in the germline V gene (reference sequence). V was clipped by 1 base and J by 5 bases; unmatched bases: 9. The CDR3 loop spans 15 amino acids. The CDR3, as DNA: TGCAGTGCTAGAGGACAGGGGTCCCTGGCGGAGACCCAGTACTTC. It translates to CSARGQGSLAETQYF.

The chain joins TRBV6-1 to TRBJ2-7, with 8 bases lining up with TRBD1. The CDR3 consists of 14 residues. Germline V gives CDR1 MNHNS, CDR2 SASEGT. The V and J ends lost 6 bases and 1 base, in that order; junction bases with no gene match: 5. CDR3 residues: CASRVTGASYEQYF. The CDR3 DNA follows: TGTGCCAGCAGAGTGACAGGGGCGTCCTACGAGCAGTACTTC.

This clonotype has more than one count but fewer than ten. V is TRBV6-2 or TRBV6-3 and J is TRBJ2-1, with unresolved D. CDR3 size: 12 residues. Trimming took off 1 base at V and 10 bases at J, with 8 bases between the two ends. CDR1 is MNHEY, CDR2 SVGEGT, per germline. The CDR3 DNA sequence: TGTGCCAGCAGTTACTGGGTGACAGAGCAGTTCTTC. Its translation is CASSYWVTEQFF.

This clonotype was seen more than once but under ten times. The rearrangement joins TRBV27 to TRBJ2-1; 13 positions agree with TRBD2. The V gene's germline CDR1 is MNHEY and CDR2 SMNVEV (reference sequence). The junction had 15 bases not matched to a gene; V was cut back by 0 bases and J by 1 base. The CDR3 is 22 amino acids. The DNA for the CDR3 is TGTGCCAGCAGTTTATCCCCTGGCCGACTAGCGGGGGGCGGTCTGTCCTACAATGAGCAGTTCTTC. Amino acids: CASSLSPGRLAGGGLSYNEQFF.

This clonotype was picked up a small number of times. The chain combines TRBV30 with TRBJ1-1; 10 bases agree with TRBD1. The CDR3 contains 14 residues. Germline V lookup: CDR1 GTSNPN, CDR2 SVGIG (reference sequence). The V gene end was trimmed by 6 bases and the J gene end by 10 bases; junction bases not matched to a gene: 14. The CDR3 sequence: CACEDRGLRVVAFF. The CDR3 DNA is TGTGCCTGTGAGGACAGGGGGTTGCGTGTCGTAGCTTTCTTT.

This clonotype was counted a few times. The CDR3 spells CATSDSGSIHQPQHF. As DNA, the CDR3 is TGTGCCACCAGTGATTCAGGGTCTATCCATCAGCCCCAGCATTTT. This chain links TRBV24-1 with TRBJ1-5; a weak D match, TRBD1 (5 bases). Trimming removed 2 bases from V and 5 bases from J, with 12 bases in between. CDR3 length equals 15 residues. Germline CDR1 and CDR2: KGHDR and SFDVKD.

The chain has TRBV20-1 and TRBJ2-7, with D possibly TRBD2 on 6 matching bases. Germline loops: CDR1 DFQATT, CDR2 SNEGSKA (reference sequence). With 3 bases removed from V and 11 bases from J, the gap between germline ends came to 8 bases. This CDR3 has 9 residues. CDR3 protein: CSASGSKYF. The CDR3 DNA sequence: TGCAGTGCTAGCGGGAGTAAGTACTTC.

Only a few counts were recorded for this clonotype. The rearrangement joins TRBV7-9 to TRBJ2-1; 9 bases map to TRBD2. V was pared by 5 bases and J by 10 bases, with 15 bases of the junction left unmatched. CDR1 and CDR2 from the germline V gene are SEHNR and FQNEAQ (reference sequence). The CDR3 contains 16 residues. The CDR3: CASSPNGAGGPLEQFF. The DNA of the CDR3 is TGTGCCAGCAGCCCCAATGGGGCGGGGGGGCCGTTGGAGCAGTTCTTC.

The rearrangement joins TRBV10-3 to TRBJ2-1, with a possible D match to TRBD1 (6 bases). The V end lost 9 bases, the J end lost 4 bases, and 13 bases lay between the germline ends. The length of the CDR3 is 13 residues. Germline assignment: CDR1 ENHRY and CDR2 SYGVKD. CDR3 DNA: TGTGCCATGGGGACAAGTACGTACAATGAGCAGTTCTTC. It translates to CAMGTSTYNEQFF.

This clonotype was seen a few times. Mismatch with germline at one junction end may stem from a read error. This chain joins TRBV11-2 and TRBJ2-1; TRBD2 matches 10 bases. CDR3 length: 13 amino acids. CDR1 and CDR2 from the germline V gene are SGHAT and FQNNGV. CDR3: CASSLLAGGRLVF. The CDR3 DNA follows: TGTGCCAGCAGCTTATTAGCGGGAGGAAGGCTGGTCTTC. Supplemented by reference TRBV11-2 and TRBJ2-1, the full variable domain reads EAGVAQSPRYKIIEKRQSVAFWCNPISGHATLYWYQQILGQGPKLLIQFQNNGVVDDSQLPKDRFSAERLKGVDSTLKIQPAKLEDSAVYLCASSLLAGGRLVFGPGTRLTVL.

This clonotype was seen ten or more times. V gene TRBV4-2 combines with J gene TRBJ2-5; 8 bases are shared with TRBD2. The junction had 8 bases not matched to a gene; V was cut back by 0 bases and J by 2 bases. Germline V lookup: CDR1 LGHNA, CDR2 YNFKEQ. The CDR3 has 17 residues. The CDR3 loop reads CASSQDWASGLQETQYF. CDR3 nucleotide sequence: TGTGCCAGCAGCCAAGATTGGGCTAGCGGGCTGCAAGAGACCCAGTACTTC.